The next 6 T cell receptor beta chains were all read from a single sample in a study of tumor and adjacent non-tumor tissue in lung cancer. RNA was extracted from bulk tissue without any cell sorting. More than 3 cm separated this lung sample from the edge of the tumor. TCRbeta libraries were built with three rounds of nested PCR, modified from ARM-PCR. TCRdb re-called the multiplex PCR reads through MiXCR, storing one row per CDR3 protein. The repertoire holds some 73,000 distinct CDR3 sequences, with approximately 78% as singletons. Source material: distant non-tumor lung tissue. Receptors were obtained from a man aged 55 to 70 with non-small cell lung cancer.

The V call is TRBV20-1, the J call TRBJ2-5; the match to TRBD2 covers 11 bases. Germline V gene lookup returns CDR1 DFQATT and CDR2 SNEGSKA (reference sequence). Germline trimming cut 8 bases from V and 1 base from J; bases unmatched to any gene: 9. This CDR3 spans 15 amino acids. CDR3 in amino acids: CSRAPSGRLQETQYF. The CDR3 DNA reads as TGCAGTAGGGCCCCTAGCGGGAGGCTCCAAGAGACCCAGTACTTC.

On this clonotype itself: Its ends do not fully match the called genes, so a read error is possible. This chain joins TRBV11-2 and TRBJ2-7, with D unresolved. Germline V gene lookup returns CDR1 SGHAT and CDR2 FQNNGV. The length of the CDR3 is 13 residues. CDR3 coding DNA: TGTGTCAGCAGCTTAGACACACTCTACAAGCAGTACTTC. This encodes CVSSLDTLYKQYF.

This chain connects TRBV12-3 or TRBV12-4 to TRBJ2-5, with TRBD2 matching 7 bases. The CDR3 totals 14 residues. The trim removed 8 bases at V and 9 bases at J, leaving 15 bases unmatched. CDR3 DNA: TGTGCCAGCGACCAATGGGGGGGTAGTGAGGCCCAGTACTTC. It translates to CASDQWGGSEAQYF.

Note on this clonotype: A read error may explain this, as a much larger clone is one base away. This chain joins TRBV7-8 and TRBJ2-4, with no clear D. Germline V gene sequence: CDR1 SGHVS, CDR2 FQNEAQ. CDR3 length equals 11 residues. V lost 5 bases and J 10 bases, leaving 9 bases between the germline ends. Here the CDR3 reads CASSRAFIQYF. The CDR3 region has the DNA TGTGCCAGCAGCCGTGCCTTTATTCAGTACTTC.

As for this clonotype: The germline gene is not matched at one end of the junction; a read error may be the cause. This sequence joins TRBV11-2 and TRBJ2-6, with 7 nucleotides matching TRBD1. This CDR3 region has 19 residues. Germline V CDR1 and CDR2: SGHAT, FQNNGV. CDR3 nucleotide sequence: TGTGCCGGCAGTTTAGTTCCAAAGGACAGGCCCTCTGGGGCCAACGTCCTGATTTTC. Protein sequence: CAGSLVPKDRPSGANVLIF.

Of note for this clonotype: One end of the junction is discordant with germline, which a read error may explain. This chain links TRBV20-1 with TRBJ1-4; D is unclear. Germline V CDR1 and CDR2: DFQATT, SNEGSKA (reference sequence). The CDR3 length is 16 residues. In DNA, the CDR3 is TGCAATGCTTTCACTACCTACTTGGCCCGAAATGAAAAACTGTTTTTT. Translating gives CNAFTTYLARNEKLFF.